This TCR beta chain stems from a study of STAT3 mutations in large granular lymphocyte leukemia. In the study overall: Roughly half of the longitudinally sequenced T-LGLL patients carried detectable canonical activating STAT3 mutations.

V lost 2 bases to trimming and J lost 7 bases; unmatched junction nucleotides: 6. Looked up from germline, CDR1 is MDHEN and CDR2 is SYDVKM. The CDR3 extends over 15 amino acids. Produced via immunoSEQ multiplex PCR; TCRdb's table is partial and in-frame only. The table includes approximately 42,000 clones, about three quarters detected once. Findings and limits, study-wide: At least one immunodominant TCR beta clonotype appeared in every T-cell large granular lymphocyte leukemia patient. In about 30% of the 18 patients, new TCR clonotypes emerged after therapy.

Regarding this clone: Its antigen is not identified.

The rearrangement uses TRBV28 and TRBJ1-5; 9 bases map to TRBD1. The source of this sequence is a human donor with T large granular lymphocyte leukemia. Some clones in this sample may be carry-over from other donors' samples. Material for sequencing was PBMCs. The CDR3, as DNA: TGTGCCAGCAGTTTACCCACAGGGGGCCGACAGCCCCAGCATTTT. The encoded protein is CASSLPTGGRQPQHF.